The rows below give T cell receptor beta chains drawn from one sample of a study of T-cell reconstitution after alpha-beta-depleted transplantation in children. TCRdb fed the PCR reads into MiXCR, producing one record per CDR3 protein. Of about 980,000 distinct CDR3 sequences in the sample, roughly 29% were seen once. The input for sequencing was PBMCs, mostly from graft donor cells, taken 360 days after TCRalphabeta/CD19-depleted stem cell transplant. The origin of the receptors is a boy younger than two who had a stem cell transplant for SCID, so the T cells may come from the graft donor. Both conserved end residues are part of each CDR3. The D gene is left open where the match is weak. Part of the rows lack a size; the others show once, few, many or a class for expanded clones.

d_gene	v_gene	j_gene	abundance	CDR3nt	CDR3aa
NA	TRBV4-1	TRBJ1-2	once	TGCGCCAGCAGCCAAGTGTACGCGGTAAACTATGGCTACACCTTC	CASSQVYAVNYGYTF
NA	TRBV18	TRBJ1-3	few	TGTGCCAGCTCACCGTTCCCGTACAGAGGGGGCTCTGGAAACACCATATATTTT	CASSPFPYRGGSGNTIYF
TRBD2	TRBV20-1	TRBJ2-5	NA	TGCAGTGCCGAAAGTCCTTGGACTAGCGGCCGGGAGACCCAGTACTTC	CSAESPWTSGRETQYF
NA	TRBV12-3/TRBV12-4	TRBJ1-1	NA	TGTGCCAGCATCAGGAACAAGAACACTGAAGCTTTCTTT	CASIRNKNTEAFF
NA	TRBV12-3/TRBV12-4	TRBJ2-7	NA	TGTGCCAGCAGTTTAAGGGGGACGTGGCTCGAGCAGTACTTC	CASSLRGTWLEQYF
TRBD1	TRBV7-2	TRBJ2-7	NA	TGTGCCAGCAGCTTAGGTGGAAAGGGGGCGCAGAACGAGCAGTACTTC	CASSLGGKGAQNEQYF
TRBD1	TRBV4-3	TRBJ2-1	NA	TGCGCCAGCAGCCAAGTGGCTGGGACAGGGTCATACAATGAGCAGTTCTTC	CASSQVAGTGSYNEQFF
NA	TRBV5-1	TRBJ2-5	NA	TGCGCCAGCAGCTTTGTTAAGTTGGGTAAAGAGACCCAGTACTTC	CASSFVKLGKETQYF
NA	TRBV12-3/TRBV12-4	TRBJ1-2	few	TGTGCCAGCAGAAAACTGACAGAGGGTCCCTATGGCTACACCTTC	CASRKLTEGPYGYTF
TRBD2	TRBV24-1	TRBJ2-2	NA	TGTGCCACCAGTGCAAGGGTAGCGGGAATTGTCACCGGGGAGCTGTTTTTT	CATSARVAGIVTGELFF
TRBD2	TRBV2	TRBJ2-3	few	TGTGCCAGCAGTGAAACGACTAGCGGGGGGCTTCTTGCAGATACGCAGTATTTT	CASSETTSGGLLADTQYF
NA	TRBV20-1	TRBJ1-5	NA	TGCAGTGCTAGAGGGGCAGGGTATGGGCCCCAGCATTTT	CSARGAGYGPQHF
TRBD2	TRBV6-2/TRBV6-3	TRBJ2-3	NA	TGTGCCAGCAGTTACCTCGCGGGGGTGGCAGATACGCAGTATTTT	CASSYLAGVADTQYF
NA	TRBV7-9	TRBJ2-1	NA	TGTGCCAGCAAGAGGACAGAAATATACAATGAGCAGTTCTTC	CASKRTEIYNEQFF
TRBD1	TRBV7-6	TRBJ2-7	NA	TGTGCCAGCAGCTTTAACAGGGGCGATGGCGAGCAGTACTTC	CASSFNRGDGEQYF
NA	TRBV28	TRBJ2-5	NA	TGTGCCAGCAGTTCTTGGACCCAGTACTTC	CASSSWTQYF
TRBD1	TRBV4-2	TRBJ1-1	NA	TGTGCCAGCAGCCAAAAACAGGGGGGGGCTGAAGCTTTCTTT	CASSQKQGGAEAFF
NA	TRBV28	TRBJ1-5	few	TGTGCCAGCAGTTTACAGTCAGGGAGATCCAATCAGCCCCAGCATTTT	CASSLQSGRSNQPQHF
NA	TRBV29-1	TRBJ2-5	NA	TGCAGCGTCCGGACAGAACAAGAGACCCAGTACTTC	CSVRTEQETQYF
TRBD1	TRBV20-1	TRBJ1-1	NA	TGCAGTGCTCTTCGACAGGGAGGTAACCAACAAGCTTTCTTT	CSALRQGGNQQAFF
TRBD1	TRBV29-1	TRBJ2-3	NA	TGCAGCCTTCGGACAGGGGGAGATACGCAGTATTTT	CSLRTGGDTQYF
NA	TRBV7-2	TRBJ2-7	NA	TGTGCCAGCAGCTCGACCTCCGGGACACTTTACGAGCAGTACTTC	CASSSTSGTLYEQYF
NA	TRBV3-1	TRBJ2-1	NA	TGTGCCAGCAGCCAAGTAGTGGTAGCCGGTGAACAGCAGTTCTTC	CASSQVVVAGEQQFF
NA	TRBV27	TRBJ1-1	NA	TGTGCCAGCGGGGCAGCCCTGAATGATGGGAACACTGAAGCTTTCTTT	CASGAALNDGNTEAFF
TRBD2	TRBV6-5	TRBJ2-1	NA	TGTGCCAGCAGTTACTCCCGGGGGGTCAACAATGAGCAGTTCTTC	CASSYSRGVNNEQFF
NA	TRBV15	TRBJ1-3	NA	TGTGCCACCAGCAGAGCTGGGGCAGCCTCTGGAAACACCATATATTTT	CATSRAGAASGNTIYF
NA	TRBV20-1	TRBJ1-1	NA	TGCAGTGCTAGAGTGCCAGGGATGAACACTGAAGCTTTCTTT	CSARVPGMNTEAFF
NA	TRBV20-1	TRBJ2-2	NA	TGCAGTGCTAGGCGCGGGGATTCCGGGGAGCTGTTTTTT	CSARRGDSGELFF
NA	TRBV7-9	TRBJ1-6	NA	TGTGCCAGCAGCTTATTGGTTCAGGGTCCCGATAATTCACCCCTCCACTTT	CASSLLVQGPDNSPLHF
NA	TRBV12-3/TRBV12-4	TRBJ1-1	NA	TGTGCCAGCAGACGAGAGGGGGAAAGCACTGAAGCTTTCTTT	CASRREGESTEAFF
TRBD2	TRBV11-2	TRBJ2-1	NA	TGTGCCAGCAGCACTTCCCCTAGCGGGTCCTACAATGAGCAGTTCTTC	CASSTSPSGSYNEQFF
NA	TRBV9	TRBJ2-5	NA	TGTGCCAGCAGCGTAGGGGGGGTCGGGCAAGAGACCCAGTACTTC	CASSVGGVGQETQYF
NA	TRBV30	TRBJ2-2	NA	TGTGCCTGGAGTGTCCACCCACTAACCGGGGAGCTGTTTTTT	CAWSVHPLTGELFF
NA	TRBV19	TRBJ2-3	few	TGTGCCAGTAGTATAGATCTGGACACCCCTAGCACAGATACGCAGTATTTT	CASSIDLDTPSTDTQYF
TRBD2	TRBV5-6	TRBJ2-5	NA	TGTGCCAGCAGCTCAATTACTAGCGGGGGGGCCCAAGAGACCCAGTACTTC	CASSSITSGGAQETQYF
TRBD2	TRBV7-6	TRBJ2-5	NA	TGTGCCAGCAGCCCCCAGCGGGGAACGAAACAAGAGACCCAGTACTTC	CASSPQRGTKQETQYF
TRBD1	TRBV5-1	TRBJ2-1	few	TGCGCCAGCAGCGCCAGGGGGATAAGGTACAATGAGCAGTTCTTC	CASSARGIRYNEQFF
NA	TRBV7-2	TRBJ2-7	NA	TGTGCCAGCAGCTTAGATTTGTCCGGGTCCGAGCAGTACTTC	CASSLDLSGSEQYF
NA	TRBV6-5	TRBJ1-1	NA	TGTGCCAGCAGTTATATCGGCGGCACTGAAGCTTTCTTT	CASSYIGGTEAFF
NA	TRBV6-5	TRBJ1-1	few	TGTGCCAGCAGTTACCGTCTCGCCAGTTCCAGGAACACTGAAGCTTTCTTT	CASSYRLASSRNTEAFF
NA	TRBV28	TRBJ1-5	NA	TGTGCCAGCAGTTTACTCCGGCGCAATCAGCCCCAGCATTTT	CASSLLRRNQPQHF